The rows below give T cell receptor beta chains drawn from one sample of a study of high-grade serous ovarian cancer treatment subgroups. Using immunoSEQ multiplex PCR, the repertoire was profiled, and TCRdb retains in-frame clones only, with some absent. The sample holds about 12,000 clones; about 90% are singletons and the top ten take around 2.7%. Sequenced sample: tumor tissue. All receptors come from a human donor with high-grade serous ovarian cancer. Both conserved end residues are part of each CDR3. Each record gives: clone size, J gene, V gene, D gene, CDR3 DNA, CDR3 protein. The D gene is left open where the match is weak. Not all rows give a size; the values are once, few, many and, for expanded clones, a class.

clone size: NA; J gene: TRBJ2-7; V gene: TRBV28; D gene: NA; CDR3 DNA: TGTGCCAGCAGCTCCCTTAGCCGTCGGTACGAGCAGTACTTC; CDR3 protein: CASSSLSRRYEQYF
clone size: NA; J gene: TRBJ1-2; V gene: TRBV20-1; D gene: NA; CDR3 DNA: TGCAGCAGCGGCAGGGAGGATGGCTACACCTTC; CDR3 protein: CSSGREDGYTF
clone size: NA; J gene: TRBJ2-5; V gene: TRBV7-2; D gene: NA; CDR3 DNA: TGTGCCAGCAGCTTAACCGCGGGACAAGAGACCCAGTACTTC; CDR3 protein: CASSLTAGQETQYF
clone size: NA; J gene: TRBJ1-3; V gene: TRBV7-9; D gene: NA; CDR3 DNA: TGTGCCAGCAGCCTAACAGGACTGTCCTCTGGAAACACCATATATTTT; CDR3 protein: CASSLTGLSSGNTIYF
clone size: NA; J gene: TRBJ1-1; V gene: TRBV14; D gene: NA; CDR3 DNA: TGTGCCAGCAGCCAGAAGACTTTGGGGGCTGACACTGAAGCTTTCTTT; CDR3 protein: CASSQKTLGADTEAFF
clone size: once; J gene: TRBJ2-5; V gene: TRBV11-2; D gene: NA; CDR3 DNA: TGTGCCAGCAGCGAACAGGGAAACCAAGAGACCCAGTACTTC; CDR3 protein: CASSEQGNQETQYF
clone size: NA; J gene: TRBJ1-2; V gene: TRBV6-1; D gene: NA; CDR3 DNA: TGTGCCAGCAGGGGGGGGGCAGGGGATGGCTACACCTTC; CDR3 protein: CASRGGAGDGYTF
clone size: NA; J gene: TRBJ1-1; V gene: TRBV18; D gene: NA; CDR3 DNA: TGTGCCAGCTCACCATCGGGGGGCCAAAAGAACACTGAAGCTTTCTTT; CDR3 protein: CASSPSGGQKNTEAFF
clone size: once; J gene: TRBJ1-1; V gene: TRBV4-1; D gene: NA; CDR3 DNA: TGCGCCAGCAGTGGCACTGAAGCTTTCTTT; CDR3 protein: CASSGTEAFF
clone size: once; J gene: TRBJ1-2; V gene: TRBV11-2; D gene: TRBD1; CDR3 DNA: TGTGCCAGCAGCCCCGGACAGGGGGCAGGGGGAGCCTACACCTTC; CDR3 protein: CASSPGQGAGGAYTF
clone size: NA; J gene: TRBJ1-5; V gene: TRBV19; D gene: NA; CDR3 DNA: TGTGCCAGTAGTATCAGGGTTGCCCCCCCGGCGAACAATCAGCCCCAGCATTTT; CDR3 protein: CASSIRVAPPANNQPQHF
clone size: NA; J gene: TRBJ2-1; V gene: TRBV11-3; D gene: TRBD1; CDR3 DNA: TGTGCCAGCAGCCGGGCGGGACAGGGGATCAATGAGCAGTTCTTC; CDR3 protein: CASSRAGQGINEQFF
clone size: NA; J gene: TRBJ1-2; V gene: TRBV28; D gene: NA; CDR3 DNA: TGTGCCAGCGGCACGACGGCCTATGGCTACACCTTC; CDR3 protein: CASGTTAYGYTF
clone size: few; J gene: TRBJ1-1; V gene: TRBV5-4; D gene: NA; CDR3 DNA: TGTGCCAGCAGCTTTAGGCCGAACACTGAAGCTTTCTTT; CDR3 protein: CASSFRPNTEAFF
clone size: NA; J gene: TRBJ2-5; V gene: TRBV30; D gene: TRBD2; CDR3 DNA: TGTGCCTGGAGTAGCGGGGATCAACAAGAGACCCAGTACTTC; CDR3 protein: CAWSSGDQQETQYF
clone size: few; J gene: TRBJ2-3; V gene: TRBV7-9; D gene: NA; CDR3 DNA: TGTGCCAGCAGCTCGGGACAAGTCACAGATACGCAGTATTTT; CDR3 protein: CASSSGQVTDTQYF
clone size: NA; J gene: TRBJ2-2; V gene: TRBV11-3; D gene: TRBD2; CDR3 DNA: TGTGCCAGCAGGCCCGATGGGCGGGGGGGCCGGGAGCTGTTTTTT; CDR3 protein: CASRPDGRGGRELFF
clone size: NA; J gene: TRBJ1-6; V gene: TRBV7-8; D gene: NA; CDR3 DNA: TGTGCCAGCACCCTCGGACAGAGCTATAATTCACCCCTCCACTTT; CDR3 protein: CASTLGQSYNSPLHF
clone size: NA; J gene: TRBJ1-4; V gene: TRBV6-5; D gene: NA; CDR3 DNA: TGTGCCAGCAGCCTGGCCCCCCGGCATGAAAAACTGTTTTTT; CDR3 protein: CASSLAPRHEKLFF
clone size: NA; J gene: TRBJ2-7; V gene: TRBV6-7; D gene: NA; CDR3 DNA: TGTGCCAGCACCCTACTCCCCGGATACGAGCAGTACTTC; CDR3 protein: CASTLLPGYEQYF
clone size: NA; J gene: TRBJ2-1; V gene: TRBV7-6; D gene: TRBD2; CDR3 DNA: TGTGCCAGCAGTCTGGGACTAGCGGGGGAAAATGAGCAGTTCTTC; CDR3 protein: CASSLGLAGENEQFF
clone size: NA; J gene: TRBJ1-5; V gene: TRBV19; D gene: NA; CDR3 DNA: TGTGCCACCACGGACGGTTATAGCAATCAGCCCCAGCATTTT; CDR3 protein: CATTDGYSNQPQHF
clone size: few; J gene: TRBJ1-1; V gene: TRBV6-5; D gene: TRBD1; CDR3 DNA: TGTGCCAGCACCTCACCCCGACAGGGGAACACTGAAGCTTTCTTT; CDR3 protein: CASTSPRQGNTEAFF
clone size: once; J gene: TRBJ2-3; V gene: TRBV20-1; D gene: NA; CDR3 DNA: TGCAGTGCTAGTGACAATACGCAGTATTTT; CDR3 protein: CSASDNTQYF
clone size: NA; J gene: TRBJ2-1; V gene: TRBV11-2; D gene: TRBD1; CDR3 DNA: TGTGCCAGCAGCTTACGACAGGGGAATGAGCAGTTCTTC; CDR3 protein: CASSLRQGNEQFF
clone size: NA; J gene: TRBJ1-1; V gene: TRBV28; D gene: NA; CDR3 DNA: TGTGCCAGCAGTTTAGGGTGGGCAGGGCTTGAAGCTTTCTTT; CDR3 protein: CASSLGWAGLEAFF
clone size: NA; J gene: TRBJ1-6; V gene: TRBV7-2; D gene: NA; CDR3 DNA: TGTGCCAGCAGCCCCCAGACAGACTATAATTCACCCCTCCACTTT; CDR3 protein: CASSPQTDYNSPLHF
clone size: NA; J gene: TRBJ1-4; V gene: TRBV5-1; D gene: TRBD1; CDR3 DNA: TGCGCCAGCAGCTTGAGTTTGGGACAGGGGCGTGAAAAACTGTTTTTT; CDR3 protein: CASSLSLGQGREKLFF
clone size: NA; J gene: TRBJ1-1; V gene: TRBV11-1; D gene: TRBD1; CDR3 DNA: TGTGCCAGCAGCGCCAGAACACCCAGGGGGATTTTGAACACTGAAGCTTTCTTT; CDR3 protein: CASSARTPRGILNTEAFF
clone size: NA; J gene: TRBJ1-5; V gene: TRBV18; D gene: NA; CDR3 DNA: TGTGCCAGCTCACCAAGGGGCAAAAATCAGCCCCAGCATTTT; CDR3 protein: CASSPRGKNQPQHF
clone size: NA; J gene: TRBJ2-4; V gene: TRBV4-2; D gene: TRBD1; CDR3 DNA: TGTGCCAGCAGCCTCGGGACAGGAGGTAACATTCAGTACTTC; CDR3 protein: CASSLGTGGNIQYF
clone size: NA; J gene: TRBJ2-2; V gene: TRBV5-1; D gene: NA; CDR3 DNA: TGCGCCAGCAGCTTGGACCAGGGCGGAAGCACCGGGGAGCTGTTTTTT; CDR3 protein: CASSLDQGGSTGELFF
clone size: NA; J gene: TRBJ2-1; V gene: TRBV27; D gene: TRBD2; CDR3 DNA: TGTGCCAGCAGTTTCCTCGGGACTAGCGGGGTCGGTGGTGAGCAGTTCTTC; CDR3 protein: CASSFLGTSGVGGEQFF
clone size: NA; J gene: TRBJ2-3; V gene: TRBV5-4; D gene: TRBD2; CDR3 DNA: TGTGCCAGCAGCTTGCGACTAGCGGGGCCCTTTGGCACAGATACGCAGTATTTT; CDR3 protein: CASSLRLAGPFGTDTQYF
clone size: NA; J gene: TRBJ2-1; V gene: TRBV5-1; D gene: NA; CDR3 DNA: TGCGCCAGCAGCTTACAGGGGGGGTATCATGAGCAGTTCTTC; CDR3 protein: CASSLQGGYHEQFF
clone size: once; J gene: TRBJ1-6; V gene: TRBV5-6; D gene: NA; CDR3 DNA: TGTGCCAGCAGCTTGTCAGGGATTGGGTATAATTCACCCCTCCACTTT; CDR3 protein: CASSLSGIGYNSPLHF
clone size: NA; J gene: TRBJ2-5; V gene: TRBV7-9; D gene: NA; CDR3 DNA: TGTGCCAGCAGCTTAGAGTGGGCGAGGGGAGCCGGGGAGACCCAGTACTTC; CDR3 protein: CASSLEWARGAGETQYF
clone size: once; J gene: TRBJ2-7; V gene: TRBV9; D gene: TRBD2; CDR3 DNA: TGTGCCAGCCTACAAGGGGAGGGGCCGAGAGGACGGCAGTACTTC; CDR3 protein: CASLQGEGPRGRQYF
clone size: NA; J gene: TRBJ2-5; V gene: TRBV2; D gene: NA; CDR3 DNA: TGTGCCAGCAGTGAAGGAAGCCCCCTGCTGGAGACCCAGTACTTC; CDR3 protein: CASSEGSPLLETQYF
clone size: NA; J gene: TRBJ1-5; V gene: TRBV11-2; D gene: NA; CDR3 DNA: TGTGCCAGCAGCTTGACCAGTAGCAATCAGCCCCAGCATTTT; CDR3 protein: CASSLTSSNQPQHF
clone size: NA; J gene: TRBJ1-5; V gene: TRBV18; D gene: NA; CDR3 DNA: TGTGCCAGCTCACCCGGCCCGGGAGGCAATCAGCCCCAGCATTTT; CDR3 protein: CASSPGPGGNQPQHF
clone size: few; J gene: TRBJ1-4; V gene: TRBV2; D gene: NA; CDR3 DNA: TGTGCCAGCAGTGGGGGGAGGGGGCTGTTTTTT; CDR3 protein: CASSGGRGLFF
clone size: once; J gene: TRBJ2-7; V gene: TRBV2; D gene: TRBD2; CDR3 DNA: TGTGCCAGCAGTCCCTGGGGAGGGCACTTGGGCGAGCAGTACTTC; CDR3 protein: CASSPWGGHLGEQYF
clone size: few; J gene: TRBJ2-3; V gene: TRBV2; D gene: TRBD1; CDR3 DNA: TGTGCCGGCTCCCGGGACAGGGAATATACGCAGTATTTT; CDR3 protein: CAGSRDREYTQYF
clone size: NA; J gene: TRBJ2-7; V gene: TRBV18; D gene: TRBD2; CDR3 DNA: TGTGCCAGCTCACCAAGGGGTAGCGGGATATCCTACGAGCAGTACTTC; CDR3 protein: CASSPRGSGISYEQYF
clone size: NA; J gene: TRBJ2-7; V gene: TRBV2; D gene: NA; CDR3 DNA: TGTGCCAGCAGTATACAGGGATGGGGCCCTTACGAGCAGTACTTC; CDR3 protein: CASSIQGWGPYEQYF
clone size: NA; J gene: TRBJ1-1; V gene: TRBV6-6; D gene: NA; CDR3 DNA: TGTGCCAGCAGTCTTAGGGAGGGGTCGGGCACTGAAGCTTTCTTT; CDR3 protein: CASSLREGSGTEAFF
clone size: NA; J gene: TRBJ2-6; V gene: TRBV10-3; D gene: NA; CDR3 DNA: TGTGCCAGCAGCTACAGGGACTCTGGGGCCAACGTCCTGACTTTC; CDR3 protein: CASSYRDSGANVLTF
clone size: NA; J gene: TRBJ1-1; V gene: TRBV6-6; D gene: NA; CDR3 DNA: TGTGCCAGCACGTTGGCAGGTTTCGAAGCTTTCTTT; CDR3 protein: CASTLAGFEAFF
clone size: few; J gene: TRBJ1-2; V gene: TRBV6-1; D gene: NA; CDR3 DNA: TGTGCCAGCAGTGAAGCACCGCAGGGAGCAACGGATCGGTATGGCTACACCTTC; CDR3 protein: CASSEAPQGATDRYGYTF
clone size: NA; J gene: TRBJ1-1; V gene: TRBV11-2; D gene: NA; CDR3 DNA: TGTGCCAGCAGCTTAGATTATAGTCCTGAAGCTTTCTTT; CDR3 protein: CASSLDYSPEAFF
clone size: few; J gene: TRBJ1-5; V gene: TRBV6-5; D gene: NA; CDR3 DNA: TGTGCCAGCAGTTACTCCCTTATAGGCCAGCCCCAGCATTTT; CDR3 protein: CASSYSLIGQPQHF
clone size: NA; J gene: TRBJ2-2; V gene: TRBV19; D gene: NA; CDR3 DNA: TGTGCCAGTAGTACGGGCCGGGGATCCGGGGAGCTGTTTTTT; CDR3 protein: CASSTGRGSGELFF
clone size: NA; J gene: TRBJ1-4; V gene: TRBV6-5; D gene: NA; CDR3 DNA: TGTGCCAGCAGTTCCGGAGGTGCAACTAATGAAAAACTGTTTTTT; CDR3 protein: CASSSGGATNEKLFF
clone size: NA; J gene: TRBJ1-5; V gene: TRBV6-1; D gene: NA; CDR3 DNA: TGTGCCAGCAGTGAGGCTGATCAGCCCCAGCATTTT; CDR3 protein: CASSEADQPQHF
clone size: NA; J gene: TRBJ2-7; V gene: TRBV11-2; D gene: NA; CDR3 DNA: TGTGCCAGCAGCTTGTCCCTACAGGGGAGGGGCGAGCAGTACTTC; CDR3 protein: CASSLSLQGRGEQYF
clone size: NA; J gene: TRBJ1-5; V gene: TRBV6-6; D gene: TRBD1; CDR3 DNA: TGTGCCAGCAGTTACCTGGGACAGGGTAATCAGCCCCAGCATTTT; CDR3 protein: CASSYLGQGNQPQHF
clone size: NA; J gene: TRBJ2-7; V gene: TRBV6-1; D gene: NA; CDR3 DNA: TGTGCCAGCAGGGGGGACACCTCCTACGAGCAGTACTTC; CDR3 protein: CASRGDTSYEQYF
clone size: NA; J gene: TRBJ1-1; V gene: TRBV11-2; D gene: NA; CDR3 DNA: TGTGCCAGCAGCTTCCCGGTAAACACTGAAGCTTTCTTT; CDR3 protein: CASSFPVNTEAFF
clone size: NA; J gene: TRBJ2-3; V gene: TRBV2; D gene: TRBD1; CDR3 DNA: TGTGCCAGCATTGGGACAGGGCCCACAGATACGCAGTATTTT; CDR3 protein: CASIGTGPTDTQYF